This T cell receptor beta chain appears in the sequencing data of a study of T-cell reconstitution after alpha-beta-depleted transplantation in children listed by TCRdb under 2016. With regard to the full study: Using TCR repertoire profiling, the study followed T-cell immune reconstitution in a quantitative way in children after TCRalphabeta/CD19-depleted allogeneic hematopoietic cell transplantation.

Library creation used PCR. Sequencing took place on an Illumina HiSeq 2500. TCR libraries were prepared with molecular barcoding, using unique molecular identifiers to normalize TCRbeta repertoire quantification. TCRdb reworked the public reads: Q25 trimming with fastp, MiXCR clone assembly, productive beta chains retained. Entries that share a CDR3 protein sequence are merged under the most common genes and DNA. The sample has over 200,000 distinct CDR3 sequences on record, around 10% of them singletons. 6.2% of the sample rests with the top ten. Measured from the cysteine to the phenylalanine, the CDR3 is 14 residues long. Left in the record is the CDR3 DNA by itself, 42 bases read in frame from the first base. The germline V gene encodes CDR1 SGHDT and CDR2 YYEEEE. Trimming takes 4 bases off V and 2 bases off J; junction bases not matched to a gene: 3. There are many counts of this clonotype. Its antigen remains undetermined. Base qualities are not recorded, but no much larger clone differs from it by a single base.

The source is a human donor who donated a stem cell graft to a child with acute lymphoblastic leukemia. The material sequenced was PBMCs from the stem cell graft donor, taken from the stem cell graft. The chain is encoded by TRBV5-6 joined to TRBJ1-1; 9 nucleotides in the junction match TRBD1. The bases read TGTGCCAGCAGCAAGGACAGGGGCAACACTGAAGCTTTCTTT. Its translation is CASSKDRGNTEAFF.